A selection of T cell receptor beta chains follows, all from one sample in a study of T cell responses to AZD1222 COVID-19 vaccine. The assay was immunoSEQ multiplex PCR, and TCRdb's table has in-frame clones only and misses some. The repertoire holds some 200,000 clones, with just over 90% as singletons. The starting material was peripheral blood, obtained 28 days after the second AZD1222 dose. The receptor source for this set is an adult who received the AZD1222 COVID-19 vaccine. The CDR3 runs from the conserved cysteine through the conserved F or W. A D gene is named only where the DNA matches it firmly. Only some rows state a clone size, as once, few, many or a class for expanded clones.

J | D | V | size | length | DNA | CDR3
TRBJ1-2 | NA | TRBV5-4 | NA | 14 | TGTGCCAGCAGCCCCCCGGACCTTAGCTATGGCTACACCTTC | CASSPPDLSYGYTF
TRBJ2-2 | TRBD1 | TRBV7-3 | NA | 18 | TGTGCCAGCAGCTCCTCTGGACAGGCAAGGGTAGCCACCGGGGAGCTGTTTTTT | CASSSSGQARVATGELFF
TRBJ1-3 | NA | TRBV5-1 | NA | 13 | TGCGCCAGCAGCTTGGGCACTGGAAACACCATATATTTT | CASSLGTGNTIYF
TRBJ1-2 | TRBD1 | TRBV5-1 | NA | 16 | TGCGCCAGCAGCTTGGCCGTAGGACAGGCTAACTATGGCTACACCTTC | CASSLAVGQANYGYTF
TRBJ1-1 | NA | TRBV18 | NA | 13 | TGTGCCAGCTCAAACCGGGACTCTCTGTCAGCTTTCTTT | CASSNRDSLSAFF
TRBJ1-2 | NA | TRBV6-6 | NA | 16 | TGTGCCAGCAGTTACTCGGGTCTTACCGGGGCCTATGGCTACACCTTC | CASSYSGLTGAYGYTF
TRBJ1-3 | NA | TRBV10-3 | NA | 19 | TGTGCCATCAGTGCCCGGGGGGGTCGTGCGATCGGCTCTGGAAACACCATATATTTT | CAISARGGRAIGSGNTIYF
TRBJ1-2 | TRBD1 | TRBV6-2/TRBV6-3 | NA | 17 | TGTGCCAGCAGTTACTCGACAGGGTGGAGGTCTAACTATGGCTACACCTTC | CASSYSTGWRSNYGYTF
TRBJ1-5 | TRBD1 | TRBV24-1 | NA | 12 | TGTGCCACCAGCCAGGGGGACCAGCCCCAGCATTTT | CATSQGDQPQHF
TRBJ1-2 | TRBD1 | TRBV27 | NA | 14 | TGTGCCAGCAGTTTAAGACAGGGAGACTATGGCTACACCTTC | CASSLRQGDYGYTF
TRBJ2-7 | NA | TRBV18 | NA | 16 | TGTGCCAGCTCGCCAAAAGGACAGCTGAGCTCCTACGAGCAGTACTTC | CASSPKGQLSSYEQYF
TRBJ1-5 | TRBD1 | TRBV19 | NA | 14 | TGTGCCAGTAGTGTAGGACAGGTTGGTCAGCCCCAGCATTTT | CASSVGQVGQPQHF
TRBJ2-3 | NA | TRBV24-1 | NA | 15 | TGTGCCACCAGTGATGAGAAGTCTCGCACAGATACGCAGTATTTT | CATSDEKSRTDTQYF
TRBJ1-2 | NA | TRBV6-5 | NA | 14 | TGTGCCAGCAGTCTGCCTGGACAGCAATATGGCTACACCTTC | CASSLPGQQYGYTF
TRBJ1-3 | TRBD1 | TRBV7-2 | NA | 17 | TGTGCCAGCAGCAAAGGGACAGGGCTGAGCTCTGGAAACACCATATATTTT | CASSKGTGLSSGNTIYF
TRBJ2-7 | NA | TRBV6-2/TRBV6-3 | NA | 13 | TGTGCCAGCAGCTTCTCCGGGGCCTACGAGCAGTACTTC | CASSFSGAYEQYF
TRBJ1-4 | TRBD1 | TRBV12-5 | NA | 14 | TGTGCTAGTGGTACCGACAGGGGGAATGAAAAACTGTTTTTT | CASGTDRGNEKLFF
TRBJ1-5 | NA | TRBV2 | NA | 12 | TGTGCCAGCAGCTCAGGGAATCAGCCCCAGCATTTT | CASSSGNQPQHF
TRBJ1-5 | NA | TRBV5-4 | NA | 15 | TGTGCCAGCAGCTTGGGGGGTAATCGCAATCAGCCCCAGCATTTT | CASSLGGNRNQPQHF
TRBJ1-4 | NA | TRBV4-1 | NA | 15 | TGCGCCAGCAGCCAAGAGGGACGCGCGGGAGAAAAACTGTTTTTT | CASSQEGRAGEKLFF
TRBJ2-1 | TRBD2 | TRBV7-6 | NA | 15 | TGTGCCAGCAGCTTAGGCCTAGCGGGAGAGCATGAGCAGTTCTTC | CASSLGLAGEHEQFF
TRBJ2-3 | TRBD2 | TRBV28 | NA | 18 | TGTGCCAGCAGTTTACGACTAGCGGGACCTTTTCGGACAGATACGCAGTATTTT | CASSLRLAGPFRTDTQYF
TRBJ1-3 | TRBD1 | TRBV5-8 | NA | 15 | TGTGCCAGCAGCCGAAACCGGGACAGCGGAAACACCATATATTTT | CASSRNRDSGNTIYF
TRBJ1-4 | NA | TRBV6-5 | NA | 15 | TGTGCCAGCATCCGACGTGGGGGGCAAGGTGAAAAACTGTTTTTT | CASIRRGGQGEKLFF
TRBJ2-7 | TRBD1 | TRBV2 | NA | 16 | TGTGCCAGCAGTGAACTGTCCGGACAGGGTGGGGACGAGCAGTACTTC | CASSELSGQGGDEQYF
TRBJ2-7 | NA | TRBV7-8 | NA | 13 | TGTGCCAGCAGGCATGAATCCTATATCGAGCAGTACTTC | CASRHESYIEQYF
TRBJ2-7 | NA | TRBV15 | NA | 13 | TGTGCCACCAGCAGAGATCACAGGGCCGAGCAGTACTTC | CATSRDHRAEQYF
TRBJ2-7 | TRBD2 | TRBV6-2/TRBV6-3 | NA | 18 | TGTGCCAGCAGCCCTCTTATGTTAACTAGCGGATACTTTAGCGAGCAGTACTTC | CASSPLMLTSGYFSEQYF
TRBJ1-1 | NA | TRBV6-1 | NA | 13 | TGTGCCAGCAGTGAATCAGGGGACACTGAAGCTTTCTTT | CASSESGDTEAFF
TRBJ2-3 | NA | TRBV5-1 | NA | 14 | TGCGCCAGCAGCTTGGGTGCTAGCTACGATACGCAGTATTTT | CASSLGASYDTQYF
TRBJ2-5 | NA | TRBV7-3 | NA | 18 | TGTGCCAGCAGTTGGGGCCATATGGGACTTAACGATCAGGAGACCCAGTACTTC | CASSWGHMGLNDQETQYF
TRBJ1-5 | NA | TRBV4-1 | NA | 16 | TGCGCCAGCAGCCAAGTGGCCCCCGCAAGCCATCAGCCCCAGCATTTT | CASSQVAPASHQPQHF
TRBJ2-5 | TRBD2 | TRBV4-2 | NA | 16 | TGTGCCAGCAGCCAAGGGGCCAGGGGCGCGGGGGGAATCCAGTACTTC | CASSQGARGAGGIQYF
TRBJ1-1 | TRBD1 | TRBV10-2 | NA | 14 | TGCGCCAGCAACCCGGGACAGCTGAGCACTGAAGCTTTCTTT | CASNPGQLSTEAFF
TRBJ2-1 | NA | TRBV5-4 | once | 17 | TGTGCCAGCAGCTTGGGCGGACAGAGATTGTCCTACAATGAGCAGTTCTTC | CASSLGGQRLSYNEQFF
TRBJ1-3 | NA | TRBV6-1 | NA | 15 | TGTGCCAGCAGTGAATCGCCAGAGGCTGGAAACACCATATATTTT | CASSESPEAGNTIYF
TRBJ1-2 | NA | TRBV9 | NA | 15 | TGTGCCAGCAGCGTAGATTTGACAGCCCCAGGGGGCTACACCTTC | CASSVDLTAPGGYTF
TRBJ2-7 | NA | TRBV7-9 | NA | 17 | TGTGCCAGCAGCTTAGGCCTCGGGGGTGGCAGTACCTACGAGCAGTACTTC | CASSLGLGGGSTYEQYF
TRBJ1-1 | NA | TRBV12-3/TRBV12-4 | NA | 13 | TGTGCCAGCAGTTCAATCGGCCCAAGTGAAGCTTTCTTT | CASSSIGPSEAFF
TRBJ2-5 | TRBD2 | TRBV7-7 | NA | 14 | TGTGCTAGCAGCTTAGCGTCTAGACTAGCGACCCAGTACTTC | CASSLASRLATQYF
TRBJ2-7 | TRBD1 | TRBV30 | once | 14 | TGTGCCTGGAGTGTAAACAGGGGGGCCTACGAGCAGTACTTC | CAWSVNRGAYEQYF
TRBJ2-7 | TRBD2 | TRBV11-1 | NA | 16 | TGTGCCAGCAGCGCTAGCGGGAGAATGGGGTCCTACGAGCAGTACTTC | CASSASGRMGSYEQYF
TRBJ2-6 | TRBD2 | TRBV18 | NA | 18 | TGTGCCAGCTCACCGTGGGATAGCGGGAGTTCCGGGGCCAACGTCCTGACTTTC | CASSPWDSGSSGANVLTF
TRBJ1-1 | NA | TRBV10-2 | NA | 16 | TGCGCCAGCAGTGGTTACGGGCGGTCTATGAACACTGAAGCTTTCTTT | CASSGYGRSMNTEAFF
TRBJ1-1 | NA | TRBV13 | NA | 12 | TGTGCCAGCAGCTTGGAGGGGCTAGAAGCTTTCTTT | CASSLEGLEAFF
TRBJ1-5 | NA | TRBV2 | once | 14 | TGTGCCAGCAGTGTAGAACAGGGTCGGCAGCCCCAGCATTTT | CASSVEQGRQPQHF
TRBJ1-5 | TRBD1 | TRBV6-5 | NA | 14 | TGTGCCAGCAGTTTTAACAGGGGGCTTCAGCCCCAGCATTTT | CASSFNRGLQPQHF
TRBJ1-4 | NA | TRBV27 | NA | 17 | TGTGCCAGCAGTCCCCGGGTACTTACGGCAACTAATGAAAAACTGTTTTTT | CASSPRVLTATNEKLFF
TRBJ2-3 | NA | TRBV12-3/TRBV12-4 | NA | 13 | TGTGCCAGCAGTTTAGCGGCAGACGGTACGCAGTATTTT | CASSLAADGTQYF
TRBJ2-7 | NA | TRBV29-1 | NA | 14 | TGCAGCGTTGTGGCGAGTAGACCCCCCTACGAGCAGTACTTC | CSVVASRPPYEQYF
TRBJ2-7 | NA | TRBV7-9 | NA | 16 | TGTGCCAGCAGCTTAGTGGGAACAGGGAAGACCTACGAGCAGTACTTC | CASSLVGTGKTYEQYF
TRBJ1-1 | NA | TRBV29-1 | NA | 11 | TGCACGTTGTCACGGAACACTGAAGCTTTCTTT | CTLSRNTEAFF
TRBJ1-2 | TRBD1 | TRBV2 | NA | 14 | TGTGCCAGCAGTTATGACAGGGATCTTCTTGGCTACACCTTC | CASSYDRDLLGYTF
TRBJ1-1 | NA | TRBV27 | NA | 16 | TGTGCCACCCTCGATCGTCGGGGTGTTGGTGGCACTGAAGCTTTCTTT | CATLDRRGVGGTEAFF
TRBJ1-5 | NA | TRBV7-8 | NA | 16 | TGTGCCAGCAGCTTAAGGCCCCTCTCTAGCAATCAGCCCCAGCATTTT | CASSLRPLSSNQPQHF
TRBJ2-5 | TRBD2 | TRBV10-2 | NA | 18 | TGCGCCAGCAGGCCCGGGACTAGCGGGGGGGCCGGTCGCGAGACCCAGTACTTC | CASRPGTSGGAGRETQYF
TRBJ2-1 | NA | TRBV6-5 | NA | 15 | TGTGCCAGCAGTTACCGGGCTCCCCGAATCCATGAGCAGTTCTTC | CASSYRAPRIHEQFF